This passage covers 25 T cell receptor beta chains from one sample sequenced in a study of T cell changes during pregnancy in multiple sclerosis. Profiled with immunoSEQ multiplex PCR; TCRdb holds only in-frame clones, not every one. The sample yields roughly 20,000 clones, 85% to 90% seen once. The sequenced sample was CD8+ T cells from peripheral blood mononuclear cells, obtained in the third trimester of pregnancy. The receptor source for this set is a female donor in good health, enrolled as a control in a pregnancy study.

The chain recombines TRBV4-1 with TRBJ2-5, with unresolved D. CDR3 length: 16 residues. Looked up from germline, CDR1 is MGHRA and CDR2 is YSYEKL. Trimming left V 1 base short and J 1 base short, with 13 bases between. Here the CDR3 reads CASSQVSGTRQETQYF. In DNA form, the CDR3 reads TGCGCCAGCAGCCAAGTTTCTGGCACACGCCAAGAGACCCAGTACTTC.

The chain has TRBV28 and TRBJ2-3; D is perhaps TRBD1 (5 bases). V was shortened by 5 bases and J by 1 base, with 10 bases between the two germline ends. The CDR3 is 14 residues long. Germline V gives CDR1 MDHEN, CDR2 SYDVKM. CDR3 nucleotide sequence: TGTGCCAGCAGTCCCCAGGGTCGCACAGATACGCAGTATTTT. Translating it yields CASSPQGRTDTQYF.

The rearrangement joins TRBV7-9 to TRBJ2-1; 11 nucleotides line up with TRBD2. The J segment lost 3 bases and the V segment lost 4 bases, leaving 2 bases of the junction unmatched. The CDR3 is 15 residues long. Germline V gene lookup returns CDR1 SEHNR and CDR2 FQNEAQ (reference sequence). In nucleotides, the CDR3 is TGTGCCAGCAGCTCGGGACTAGCGGACTACAATGAGCAGTTCTTC. This gives the protein CASSSGLADYNEQFF.

The V and J genes are TRBV27 and TRBJ1-4; 9 bases fit TRBD1. Germline V gene sequence: CDR1 MNHEY, CDR2 SMNVEV (reference sequence). CDR3 size: 15 residues. V lost 8 bases and J lost 8; bases outside the gene matches: 12. The DNA of the CDR3 is TGTGCCAGCTACCCCTTCCGGACAGGGGAAGAAAAACTGTTTTTT. Its translation is CASYPFRTGEEKLFF.

The chain carries TRBV29-1 and TRBJ1-1; D not certain. Trimming shortened V by 7 bases and J by 2 bases, and 11 bases separated the two germline ends. CDR1 and CDR2 (germline): SQVTM, ANQGSEA. This CDR3 is built from 12 residues. The CDR3 reads CSATRQNTEAFF. In nucleotides, the CDR3 is TGCAGCGCAACCCGACAAAACACTGAAGCTTTCTTT.

V usage is TRBV28 and J usage is TRBJ2-1; D call uncertain. Germline V gene data show CDR1 as MDHEN and CDR2 as SYDVKM. The CDR3 runs to 12 residues. V lost 3 bases and J lost 10, with 10 bases in between. CDR3 residues: CASSFGLREQFF. CDR3 in DNA: TGTGCCAGCAGTTTTGGGCTACGCGAGCAGTTCTTC.

The rearrangement links TRBV27 to TRBJ2-7; weak D call: TRBD2 (6 bases). Trimming pared 10 bases from V and 3 bases from J, leaving 16 bases between. The CDR3 runs to 13 residues. Germline V gene data show CDR1 as MNHEY and CDR2 as SMNVEV (reference sequence). The CDR3 here is CANPGGDHYEQYF. The CDR3 DNA reads TGTGCCAACCCCGGGGGAGACCACTACGAGCAGTACTTC.

The chain is built from TRBV6-1 and TRBJ2-1; 8 bases agree with TRBD2. CDR1 MNHNS and CDR2 SASEGT come from the germline V gene. Trimming took 2 bases from V and 6 from J; bases not matched to a gene: 15. The CDR3 spans 18 residues. CDR3 loop: CASSEIRGGRPHLNEQFF. CDR3 in DNA: TGTGCCAGCAGTGAAATTCGGGGCGGGAGGCCGCACCTCAATGAGCAGTTCTTC.

The chain joins TRBV5-1 to TRBJ2-7; 7 bases match TRBD2. The ends lost 0 bases at V and 0 bases at J; junction bases unmatched: 6. Germline CDR1 and CDR2: SGHRS and YFSETQ. CDR3 length equals 16 residues. The CDR3 region is CASSLALGGSSYEQYF. The CDR3, as DNA: TGCGCCAGCAGCTTGGCCTTGGGGGGGTCCTCCTACGAGCAGTACTTC. The whole variable domain, filled in from reference TRBV5-1 and TRBJ2-7, reads KAGVTQTPRYLIKTRGQQVTLSCSPISGHRSVSWYQQTPGQGLQFLFEYFSETQRNKGNFPGRFSGRQFSNSRSEMNVSTLELGDSALYLCASSLALGGSSYEQYFGPGTRLTVT.

This rearrangement joins TRBV28 to TRBJ1-2; D may be TRBD1 (6 bases). V was trimmed by 1 base and J by 5 bases, leaving 17 bases between them. The CDR3 is 16 residues long. Per the germline V gene, CDR1 is MDHEN and CDR2 is SYDVKM. CDR3 protein: CASSLLPRDNGYGYTF. The DNA for the CDR3 is TGTGCCAGCAGTTTATTGCCCCGGGACAATGGGTATGGCTACACCTTC.

The CDR3 loop reads CASSQERGSGNTIYF. In nucleotides, the CDR3 is TGCGCCAGCAGCCAAGAACGGGGCTCTGGAAACACCATATATTTT. This sequence joins TRBV4-1 and TRBJ1-3; D unresolved. CDR3 length: 15 residues. Trimming removed 0 bases at V and 0 bases at J, with 6 bases between. Germline CDR1 MGHRA, CDR2 YSYEKL.

This clone was picked up a small number of times. The V gene is TRBV28, the J gene TRBJ2-7; D is undetermined. This CDR3 is 15 amino acids long. V was cut by 4 bases and J by 4 bases, with 17 bases left in between. Germline values: CDR1 MDHEN, CDR2 SYDVKM. The CDR3 DNA reads as TGTGCCAGCAGTTGGTTGACGCAGTCCGGGTACGAGCAGTACTTC. It codes for CASSWLTQSGYEQYF.

This clone is a singleton in its sample. J is TRBJ1-4 and V is TRBV28; 9 bases fit TRBD1. V lost 6 bases and J lost 4; bases outside the gene matches: 9. In germline, CDR1 is MDHEN, CDR2 SYDVKM. This CDR3 is built from 16 residues. CDR3 amino acids: CASSFQTGGVNEKLFF. Written as DNA, the CDR3 is TGTGCCAGCAGCTTCCAGACAGGGGGGGTTAATGAAAAACTGTTTTTT. The variable domain in full, with the rest retrieved from reference TRBV28 and TRBJ1-4, is DVKVTQSSRYLVKRTGEKVFLECVQDMDHENMFWYRQDPGLGLRLIYFSYDVKMKEKGDIPEGYSVSREKKERFSLILESASTNQTSMYLCASSFQTGGVNEKLFFGSGTQLSVL.

The chain carries TRBV9 and TRBJ2-1; D might be TRBD1 (6 bases). CDR1 SGDLS and CDR2 YYNGEE come from the germline V gene. The CDR3 runs to 13 residues. Trimming took off 3 bases at V and 4 bases at J, with 8 bases between the two ends. The CDR3 loop reads CASSADRYNEQFF. The CDR3 nucleotides are TGTGCCAGCAGCGCGGACAGATACAATGAGCAGTTCTTC.

The gene calls are TRBV7-8 and TRBJ2-4; D remains ambiguous. V was cut by 5 bases and J by 8 bases, with 22 bases left in between. There are 16 residues in the CDR3. Germline V gene sequence: CDR1 SGHVS, CDR2 FQNEAQ. This CDR3 reads CASSPLLQVSLDIQYF. DNA for the CDR3: TGTGCCAGCAGCCCCCTCCTCCAGGTGTCCCTTGACATTCAGTACTTC.

This chain joins TRBV4-1 and TRBJ1-1; D remains ambiguous. The CDR3 is made up of 15 amino acids. The germline V and J ends were trimmed by 4 bases and 4 bases, with 16 bases remaining between them. Germline V gene sequence: CDR1 MGHRA, CDR2 YSYEKL. The CDR3: CASSPPGEASTEAFF. CDR3 nucleotide sequence: TGCGCCAGCAGCCCCCCCGGGGAAGCTAGCACTGAAGCTTTCTTT.

The chain joins TRBV11-3 to TRBJ2-7, with 7 bases lining up with TRBD2. Trimming at V came to 1 base and at J to 7 bases, leaving 10 bases not matched to a gene. The CDR3 spans 15 residues. Germline V lookup: CDR1 SGHNT, CDR2 YENEEA. The chain's CDR3 is CASSLGVRGVEEQYF. CDR3 in DNA: TGTGCCAGCAGCTTAGGCGTCCGGGGGGTGGAGGAGCAGTACTTC.

The chain is built from TRBV7-9 and TRBJ1-1, with a tentative D call TRBD1 (5 bases). CDR1 SEHNR and CDR2 FQNEAQ come from the germline V gene (reference sequence). CDR3 length equals 12 residues. V dropped 4 bases and J dropped 5 bases, with 8 bases sitting between them. CDR3 nucleotides: TGTGCCAGCAGCTCAGGGCGGACTGAAGCTTTCTTT. Its translation: CASSSGRTEAFF.

This clone was picked up one time. J is TRBJ1-6 and V is TRBV6-5, with 7 bases identical to TRBD1. The CDR3 loop spans 16 amino acids. CDR1 and CDR2 (germline): MNHEY, SVGAGI. The V and J ends lost 0 bases and 7 bases, in that order; junction bases with no gene match: 6. This CDR3 is CASSYSGGSSNSPLHF. The CDR3 DNA reads TGTGCCAGCAGTTACTCAGGGGGCAGTTCGAATTCACCCCTCCACTTT.

This clone was observed a few times. The chain has TRBV5-8 and TRBJ1-3; TRBD1 is a possible D gene (5 bases). Trimming stripped 4 bases from V and 2 bases from J, with 22 bases between. The CDR3 length is 18 residues. Germline V gene data show CDR1 as SGHTS and CDR2 as YDEGEE. CDR3: CASSRTWGRGLPGNTIYF. CDR3 in DNA: TGTGCCAGCAGCCGAACCTGGGGTAGGGGACTGCCTGGAAACACCATATATTTT.

This clone was counted once. This CDR3 reads CASSAIAGTDTQYF. The DNA of the CDR3 is TGTGCCAGTAGTGCGATAGCGGGTACAGATACGCAGTATTTT. The chain combines TRBV19 with TRBJ2-3; 7 bases are a match to TRBD2. The CDR3 spans 14 residues. V trimming: 5 bases; J trimming: 3 bases; junction bases outside the gene matches: 5. The germline V gene has CDR1 LNHDA and CDR2 SQIVND (reference sequence). Variable domain in full (rest from reference TRBV19 and TRBJ2-3): DGGITQSPKYLFRKEGQNVTLSCEQNLNHDAMYWYRQDPGQGLRLIYYSQIVNDFQKGDIAEGYSVSREKKESFPLTVTSAQKNPTAFYLCASSAIAGTDTQYFGPGTRLTVL.

The chain uses TRBV27 and TRBJ2-7; 11 nucleotides match TRBD2. V gave up 6 bases and J gave up 7 bases; unmatched junction bases: 5. The CDR3 spans 13 residues. Germline-derived CDR1 and CDR2 are MNHEY and SMNVEV (reference sequence). In DNA form, the CDR3 reads TGTGCCAGCAGCATAGCGGGAGGGTGGGAGCAGTACTTC. Encoded protein: CASSIAGGWEQYF.

This clone was seen once. The chain links TRBV9 to TRBJ1-6; D possibly corresponds to TRBD1 (5 bases). The CDR3 loop spans 15 amino acids. Germline CDR1 SGDLS, CDR2 YYNGEE. The V end was cut by 0 bases, the J end by 8 bases, with 12 bases between. CDR3 protein: CASSVESGFDSPLHF. The CDR3 coding sequence is TGTGCCAGCAGCGTAGAGTCAGGGTTTGATTCACCCCTCCACTTT.

J is TRBJ1-1 and V is TRBV28; D not resolved. CDR1 is MDHEN, CDR2 SYDVKM, per germline. The CDR3 covers 14 residues. V was clipped by 6 bases and J by 1 base, with 12 bases between them. The CDR3 bases are TGTGCCAGCAGCTTCCCCGGCGGGAACACTGAAGCTTTCTTT. Translation: CASSFPGGNTEAFF.

V is TRBV5-5 and J is TRBJ1-4; TRBD1 agrees at 7 bases. CDR1 and CDR2 from the germline V gene are SGHKS and YYEKEE (reference sequence). Germline trimming cut 4 bases from V and 8 bases from J; bases unmatched to any gene: 8. This CDR3 has 14 amino acids. The CDR3 DNA is TGTGCCAGCAGCACCTCAGGGGGTTTAGAAAAACTGTTTTTT. Amino acid sequence: CASSTSGGLEKLFF.